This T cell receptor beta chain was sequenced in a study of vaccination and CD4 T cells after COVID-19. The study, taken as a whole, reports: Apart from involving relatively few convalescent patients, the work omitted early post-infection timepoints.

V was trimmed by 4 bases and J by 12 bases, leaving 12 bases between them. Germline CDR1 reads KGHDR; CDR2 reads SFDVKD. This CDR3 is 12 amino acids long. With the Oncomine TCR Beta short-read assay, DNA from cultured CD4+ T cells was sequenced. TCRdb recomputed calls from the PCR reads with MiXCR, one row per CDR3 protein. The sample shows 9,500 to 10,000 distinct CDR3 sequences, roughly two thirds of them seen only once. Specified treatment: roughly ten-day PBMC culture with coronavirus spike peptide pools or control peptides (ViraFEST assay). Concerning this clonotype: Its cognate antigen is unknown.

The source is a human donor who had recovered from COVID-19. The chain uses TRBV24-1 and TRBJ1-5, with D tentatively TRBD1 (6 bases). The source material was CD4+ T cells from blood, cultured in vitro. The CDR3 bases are TGTGCCACCAGTGACAAAGGGGGGTTCCAGCATTTT. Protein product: CATSDKGGFQHF.